This TCR beta chain was obtained from a study of post-analysis software for immune sequencing data. Every TCR beta cDNA library bore unique molecular identifiers. TCRdb redid the calling of the PCR reads with MiXCR, one entry per CDR3 protein. The sample has around 710,000 distinct CDR3 sequences, 40% to 55% seen once. The TCR comes from a girl aged 5-17 years with multiple sclerosis. What was sequenced was blood.

CDR3 in DNA: TGTGCCAGCACCTGGTCGCCCCCCTACGAGCAGTACTTC. Its protein is CASTWSPPYEQYF. The chain uses TRBV7-2 and TRBJ2-7, with D uncertain. CDR1 and CDR2 (germline): SGHTA, FQGNSA. V lost 7 bases and J lost 2, with 12 bases in between. The CDR3 has 13 residues. Full variable domain (outside the CDR3, taken from reference TRBV7-2 and TRBJ2-7): GAGVSQSPSNKVTEKGKDVELRCDPISGHTALYWYRQSLGQGLEFLIYFQGNSAPDKSGLPSDRFSAERTGGSVSTLTIQRTQQEDSAVYLCASTWSPPYEQYFGPGTRLTVT.